The rows below give T cell receptor beta chains drawn from one sample of a study of CD8+ T cells in alopecia areata. Clones were sequenced by immunoSEQ multiplex PCR, and TCRdb holds only the in-frame ones, with some missing. The repertoire holds about 140,000 clones, 45% to 60% seen once, with 0.85% to 1% in the top ten. Sequenced material: CD4+ T cells sorted from blood, taken at week 0. These receptors all stem from a human donor with alopecia areata. Both conserved end residues are part of each CDR3. The D gene is left open where the match is weak. Clone size is given for some rows only: seen once, a few or many times, or a class if the clone is expanded.

.	TRBJ2-5	.	TRBV28	TGTGCCAGCAGTTCAATTAGGACCCAGTACTTC	CASSSIRTQYF
.	TRBJ2-1	.	TRBV6-1	TGTGCCAGCAGTGAAGTCCGACACAGGGAGCAGTTCTTC	CASSEVRHREQFF
.	TRBJ2-4	.	TRBV29-1	TGCAGCGTGCTCCGGACGGAGGCTTTGACCAAAAACATTCAGTACTTC	CSVLRTEALTKNIQYF
TRBD1	TRBJ2-1	few	TRBV5-4	TGTGCCAGCAGCTGGACAGGGGGCAAAAATGAGCAGTTCTTC	CASSWTGGKNEQFF
.	TRBJ2-1	.	TRBV7-2	TGTGCCAGCAGCAGTGGGGCTGAGCAGTTCTTC	CASSSGAEQFF
TRBD2	TRBJ2-1	.	TRBV29-1	TGCAGCGTTGTGGGAGGACTAGCCTCCTACAATGAGCAGTTCTTC	CSVVGGLASYNEQFF
.	TRBJ1-1	.	TRBV30	TGTGCCTGGGGGCCTAGAGGACGGAGGATGAACACTGAAGCTTTCTTT	CAWGPRGRRMNTEAFF
.	TRBJ2-2	.	TRBV30	TGTGCCTGGAGTGTCCCCGAACGGAATAAGCTGTTTTTT	CAWSVPERNKLFF
TRBD2	TRBJ2-2	few	TRBV7-3	TGTGCCAGCAGCTTAACGGCCGGGACTAGCGGGGCCACCGGGGAGCTGTTTTTT	CASSLTAGTSGATGELFF
.	TRBJ2-2	.	TRBV7-2	TGTGCCAGCAGCTTAGATGGGAACGGCGGGCTGTTTTTT	CASSLDGNGGLFF
.	TRBJ1-3	few	TRBV18	TGTGCCAGCTCACCCGACGGGACCTCTGGAAACACCATATATTTT	CASSPDGTSGNTIYF